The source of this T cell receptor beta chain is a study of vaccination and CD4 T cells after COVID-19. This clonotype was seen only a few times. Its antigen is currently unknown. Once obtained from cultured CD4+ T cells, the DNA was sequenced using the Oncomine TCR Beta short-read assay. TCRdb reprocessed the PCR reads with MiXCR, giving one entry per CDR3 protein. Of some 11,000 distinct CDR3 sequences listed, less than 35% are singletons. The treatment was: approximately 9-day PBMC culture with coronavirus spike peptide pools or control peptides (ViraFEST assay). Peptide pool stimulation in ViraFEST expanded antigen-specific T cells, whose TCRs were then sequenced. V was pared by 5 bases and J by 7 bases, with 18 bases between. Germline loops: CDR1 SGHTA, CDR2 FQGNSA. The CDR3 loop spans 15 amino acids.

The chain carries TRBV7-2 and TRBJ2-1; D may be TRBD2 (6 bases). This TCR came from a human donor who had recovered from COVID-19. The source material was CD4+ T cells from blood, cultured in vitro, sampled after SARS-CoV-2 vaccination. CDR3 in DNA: TGTGCCAGCAGCGGCAGGGTCTCTGGGGGGAATGAGCAGTTCTTC. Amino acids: CASSGRVSGGNEQFF.